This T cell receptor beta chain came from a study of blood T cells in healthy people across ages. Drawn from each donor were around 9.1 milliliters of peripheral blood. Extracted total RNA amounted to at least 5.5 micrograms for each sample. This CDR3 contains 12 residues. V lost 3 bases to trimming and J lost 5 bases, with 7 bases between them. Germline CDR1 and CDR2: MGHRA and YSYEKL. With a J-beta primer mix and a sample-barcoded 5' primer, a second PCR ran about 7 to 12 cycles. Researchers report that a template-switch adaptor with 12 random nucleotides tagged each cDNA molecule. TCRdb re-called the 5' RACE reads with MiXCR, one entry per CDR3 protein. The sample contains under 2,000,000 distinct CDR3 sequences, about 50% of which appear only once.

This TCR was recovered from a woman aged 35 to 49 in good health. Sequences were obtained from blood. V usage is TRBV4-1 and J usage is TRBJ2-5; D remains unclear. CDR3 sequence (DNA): TGCGCCAGCAGCCAGGAATCTGAGACCCAGTACTTC. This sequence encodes CASSQESETQYF.